This TCR beta chain was identified during a study of regulatory T cells in long-lasting Graves disease. In the study overall: Newly diagnosed Graves' patients had under 3 months of antithyroid drugs. Findings of the study overall: Patients with persistent disease showed a bias toward TRBV28, TRBJ1-2 and TRBJ2-5.

V lost 0 bases and J 3 bases, leaving 14 bases between the germline ends. The CDR3 spans 15 residues. Germline-derived CDR1 and CDR2 are DFQATT and SNEGSKA (reference sequence). Comments on this clonotype: As yet, its antigen is unknown.

With iRepertoire HTBI primers and Arm-PCR of CDR3 regions, TCR beta libraries were built. Using its own MiXCR run on the multiplex PCR reads, TCRdb lists one record per CDR3 protein. Here the sample spans roughly 610,000 distinct CDR3 sequences, roughly a sixth being singletons. The time point denotes: newly diagnosed GD, antithyroid drugs for less than 3 months. Researchers made the TCR library from RNA that was extracted from PBMCs. An endocrinology department in Xi'an, China, supplied the patients. In addition, the sample was reused for a study of T cells in Graves' hyperthyroidism and ophthalmopathy. That investigation notes: Orbital computed tomography and thyroid ultrasound, together with serum TRAb and thyroxine and clinical symptoms, were used for diagnoses.

This TCR derives from a young man with Graves disease. The genes are TRBV20-1 and TRBJ2-5; D perhaps matches TRBD2 (5 bases). Sequenced material: peripheral blood mononuclear cells (PBMCs), taken at new diagnosis, from a patient treated with antithyroid drugs. In nucleotides, the CDR3 is TGCAGTGCTAGAGATCTCGGGGTAGTAGAAGAGACCCAGTACTTC. Translating it yields CSARDLGVVEETQYF.